This passage covers 18 T cell receptor beta chains from one sample sequenced in a study of blood T cells in healthy people across ages. With a J-beta primer mix and a sample-barcoded 5' primer, a second PCR ran about 7 to 12 cycles. TCRdb reanalysed the 5' RACE reads using MiXCR and keeps one entry per CDR3 protein. Of around 1,000,000 distinct CDR3 sequences in the sample, almost 25% are singletons; the top ten hold around 0.7%. This same sample was also part of a study on T cells of mothers and their children.

Sequenced input: blood. These receptors were taken from a girl aged 2 to 10 in good health.

The chain uses TRBV9 and TRBJ2-5; possible D gene TRBD1, 5 bases. Germline lookup yields CDR1 SGDLS and CDR2 YYNGEE. CDR3 length equals 14 residues. V lost 4 bases, J lost 2 bases, and 12 bases lay in between. CDR3 sequence reads: CASSQSGAQETQYF. CDR3 in DNA: TGTGCCAGCAGCCAGAGTGGGGCACAAGAGACCCAGTACTTC.

This clonotype was observed a few times. V usage is TRBV27 and J usage is TRBJ2-1; 13 positions agree with TRBD2. Near its end, the DNA agrees better with TRBJ2-5, so the J call may be wrong. This CDR3 contains 17 residues. The germline V gene has CDR1 MNHEY and CDR2 SMNVEV (reference sequence). In DNA, the CDR3 is TGTGCCAGCAGTTCCTTACCGGGACTAGCGGGAACAGAGACCCAGTACTTC. Protein: CASSSLPGLAGTETQYF.

There are many counts of this clonotype. The chain joins TRBV3-1 to TRBJ2-4; 9 positions match TRBD2. There are 15 residues in the CDR3. CDR1 and CDR2 (germline): LGHDT, YNNKEL (reference sequence). J gave up 9 bases and V 0 bases, and 6 bases lay outside the gene matches. CDR3 loop: CASSQDGAGGSIQYF. As DNA, the CDR3 is TGTGCCAGCAGCCAAGACGGAGCGGGGGGAAGCATTCAGTACTTC.

The gene calls are TRBV7-9 and TRBJ1-3, with no clear D. CDR3 length: 14 amino acids. The V gene's germline CDR1 is SEHNR and CDR2 FQNEAQ (reference sequence). V lost 5 bases and J 0 bases, leaving 8 bases between the germline ends. CDR3 coding DNA: TGTGCCAGCAGCCTCCCATTCTCTGGAAACACCATATATTTT. It specifies CASSLPFSGNTIYF. Full variable domain (remainder filled in from reference TRBV7-9 and TRBJ1-3): DTGVSQNPRHKITKRGQNVTFRCDPISEHNRLYWYRQTLGQGPEFLTYFQNEAQLEKSRLLSDRFSAERPKGSFSTLEIQRTEQGDSAMYLCASSLPFSGNTIYFGEGSWLTVV.

This clonotype occurred a few times. This chain links TRBV5-6 with TRBJ2-5; perhaps TRBD1 as D (6 bases). The V gene's germline CDR1 is SGHDT and CDR2 YYEEEE. The CDR3 spans 15 residues. Trimming pared 1 base from V and 2 bases from J, leaving 12 bases between. The CDR3 here is CASSLLGTSQETQYF. CDR3 nucleotides: TGTGCCAGCAGCTTGTTGGGGACAAGTCAAGAGACCCAGTACTTC.

The genes are TRBV27 and TRBJ1-4; D is uncertain. The CDR3 totals 10 residues. Trimming took off 10 bases at V and 8 bases at J, with 8 bases between the two ends. Germline lookup yields CDR1 MNHEY and CDR2 SMNVEV (reference sequence). CDR3 protein: CATRGEKLFF. The CDR3 DNA is TGTGCCACCCGTGGGGAAAAACTGTTTTTT.

The V call is TRBV6-5, the J call TRBJ2-5; D gene uncertain. The J call may be in error: the DNA end matches TRBJ2-7 better. Per germline, CDR1 MNHEY and CDR2 SVGAGI. This CDR3 contains 14 residues. CDR3 sequence reads: CASSETAATYEQYF. CDR3 DNA sequence: TGTGCCAGCAGTGAGACCGCTGCCACCTACGAGCAGTACTTC.

This rearrangement joins TRBV7-3 to TRBJ2-3, with 12 bases aligning to TRBD2. This CDR3 has 16 residues. Trimming at V came to 5 bases and at J to 6 bases, leaving 9 bases not matched to a gene. Germline V gene data show CDR1 as SGHTA and CDR2 as FQGTGA. DNA of the CDR3: TGTGCCAGCAGCCCTAAGACTAGCGGGGGCCGGGATACGCAGTATTTT. Its translation is CASSPKTSGGRDTQYF.

This chain uses TRBV2 with TRBJ1-2; 10 positions match TRBD1. Losses at the gene ends were 7 bases for V and 8 bases for J; bases not matched to a gene: 10. Germline V CDR1 and CDR2: SNHLY, FYNNEI. This CDR3 spans 14 amino acids. The CDR3 spells CASILSGQGKGYTF. In DNA form, the CDR3 reads TGTGCCAGCATCTTGTCGGGACAGGGGAAAGGCTACACCTTC.

Concerning this clonotype itself: One end of the junction is discordant with germline, which a read error may explain. The rearrangement joins TRBV7-9 to TRBJ2-7; no definite D call. Germline CDR1 reads SEHNR; CDR2 reads FQNEAQ (reference sequence). There are 13 residues in the CDR3. The CDR3 DNA sequence: TGTGCCAGCAGCTTTGACCCTGGCTACGTGCAGTACTTC. Residues: CASSFDPGYVQYF.

V is TRBV12-3 or TRBV12-4 and J is TRBJ2-7, with 8 bases that match TRBD2. The CDR3 length is 17 residues. Unmatched junction bases numbered 12, after V lost 2 bases and J lost 3 bases. In DNA, the CDR3 is TGTGCCAGCAGTTTAACATACGGCGGGGGGCTGGACTACGAGCAGTACTTC. Protein product: CASSLTYGGGLDYEQYF.

The chain joins TRBV28 to TRBJ2-1, with 8 bases matching TRBD1. CDR1 MDHEN and CDR2 SYDVKM come from the germline V gene. Germline trimming cut 5 bases from V and 12 bases from J; bases unmatched to any gene: 12. This CDR3 is 14 amino acids long. CDR3 bases: TGTGCCAGCAGTCGAATCTCCCCGGGACAGGTGCAGTTCTTC. This gives the protein CASSRISPGQVQFF.

This clonotype turned up a few times. This chain joins TRBV12-3 or TRBV12-4 and TRBJ2-1, with D possibly being TRBD1 (5 bases). CDR3 length: 13 amino acids. Trimming took 8 bases from V and 5 from J, leaving 13 bases between them. CDR3 nucleotides: TGTGCCAGCGTTTCGACGACAGACAATGAGCAGTTCTTC. Its protein product is CASVSTTDNEQFF.

A few counts support this clonotype. Relative to the germline gene, one junction end is altered; a read error may explain this. This chain joins TRBV15 and TRBJ2-5; 7 nucleotides line up with TRBD2. The CDR3 consists of 16 residues. The germline CDR1 and CDR2 sequences are LNHNV and YYDKDF (reference sequence). DNA for the CDR3: TGTGCCACCAGCGGAGAGACTAGCCTGTACCAAGAGACCCAGTACTTC. Protein: CATSGETSLYQETQYF.

This clonotype showed up just a few times. One end of the junction does not line up with germline, which may come from a read error. The chain recombines TRBV29-1 with TRBJ2-1; TRBD1 aligns across 8 bases. CDR3 length: 11 residues. Germline CDR1 and CDR2: SQVTM and ANQGSEA. The CDR3 reads CSVDPQGALSF. DNA of the CDR3: TGCAGCGTTGACCCCCAGGGGGCCCTATCATTC.

As regards this clonotype: Mismatch with germline at one junction end may stem from a read error. The V gene is TRBV6-2 or TRBV6-3, the J gene TRBJ1-1; D perhaps matches TRBD1 (5 bases). Germline CDR1 MNHEY, CDR2 SVGEGT. CDR3 length equals 15 residues. CDR3 nucleotides: TGTGCCAGCAGTTACCGCAGGGTCTTGAAGACTGAAGCTTTCTTT. Encoded protein: CASSYRRVLKTEAFF.

This clonotype was picked up a small number of times. In DNA form, the CDR3 reads TGCGCCAGCAGCCAAGACAGGGGGCTGGTCTACGAGCAGTACTTC. Its protein product is CASSQDRGLVYEQYF. The chain is built from TRBV4-1 and TRBJ2-7; TRBD1 aligns across 8 bases. Per the germline V gene, CDR1 is MGHRA and CDR2 is YSYEKL. CDR3 size: 15 residues. The V and J ends lost 0 bases and 3 bases, in that order; junction bases with no gene match: 4.

The chain couples TRBV20-1 to TRBJ2-3; the match to TRBD2 covers 7 bases. Losses at the gene ends were 6 bases for V and 2 bases for J; bases not matched to a gene: 5. CDR1 and CDR2 (germline): DFQATT, SNEGSKA (reference sequence). This CDR3 region has 13 residues. CDR3 amino acids: CSARAGNTDTQYF. The CDR3 DNA sequence: TGCAGTGCGCGAGCGGGGAACACAGATACGCAGTATTTT.